A selection of T cell receptor beta chains follows, all from one sample in a study of shared clonotypes between healthy human individuals. Only in-frame clones appear in the TCRdb table, and some are missing; sequencing was by immunoSEQ multiplex PCR. Of 2 million or so clones listed, about 95% were seen once; the top ten hold about 1.1%. The sequenced sample was naive CD8+ T cells sorted from blood. These receptors were collected from a man between 18 and 29 years old in good health. The CDR3 runs from the conserved cysteine through the conserved F or W. Fields, in order: clone size, D gene, V gene, J gene, CDR3 DNA, CDR3 protein. The D gene is left open where the match is weak. Part of the rows lack a size; the others show once, few, many or a class for expanded clones.

abundance: -
d_gene: -
v_gene: TRBV14
j_gene: TRBJ2-3
CDR3nt: TGTGCCAGCAGCCACCCGACCCCGGCAGATACGCAGTATTTT
CDR3aa: CASSHPTPADTQYF

abundance: -
d_gene: TRBD1
v_gene: TRBV18
j_gene: TRBJ1-2
CDR3nt: TGTGCCAGCTCACCATTGGACAGGCCCCCCTATGGCTACACCTTC
CDR3aa: CASSPLDRPPYGYTF

abundance: -
d_gene: -
v_gene: TRBV4-3
j_gene: TRBJ2-7
CDR3nt: TGCGCCAGCAGCCAAGATGCACGGGAGCAGTACTTC
CDR3aa: CASSQDAREQYF

abundance: -
d_gene: TRBD1
v_gene: TRBV7-9
j_gene: TRBJ1-1
CDR3nt: TGTGCCAGCAGTTACGACAGGGAAACTGAAGCTTTCTTT
CDR3aa: CASSYDRETEAFF

abundance: -
d_gene: -
v_gene: TRBV28
j_gene: TRBJ1-3
CDR3nt: TGTGCCAGCAGTTTAGTCCTCTTCTCTGGAAACACCATATATTTT
CDR3aa: CASSLVLFSGNTIYF

abundance: -
d_gene: TRBD1
v_gene: TRBV9
j_gene: TRBJ2-3
CDR3nt: TGTGCCAGCAGCCCTCGTCCCGGGACAGGGTTTGAGACAGATACGCAGTATTTT
CDR3aa: CASSPRPGTGFETDTQYF

abundance: -
d_gene: -
v_gene: TRBV9
j_gene: TRBJ2-2
CDR3nt: TGTGCCAGCAGCGCGTCTGGCCAGGACGGCACCTTCTGGACCGGGGAGCTGTTTTTT
CDR3aa: CASSASGQDGTFWTGELFF

abundance: -
d_gene: -
v_gene: TRBV12-5
j_gene: TRBJ1-3
CDR3nt: TGTGCTAGTGGTTCCCCGACAGGCGCCAACACCATATATTTT
CDR3aa: CASGSPTGANTIYF

abundance: -
d_gene: -
v_gene: TRBV27
j_gene: TRBJ2-7
CDR3nt: TGTGCCAGCAGTTTTAGTCCCCTAATAGGGTCCTACGAGCAGTACTTC
CDR3aa: CASSFSPLIGSYEQYF

abundance: -
d_gene: -
v_gene: TRBV9
j_gene: TRBJ2-7
CDR3nt: TGTGCCAGCAGCGTAGATGGCAGCCAATTTTACGAGCAGTACTTC
CDR3aa: CASSVDGSQFYEQYF

abundance: once
d_gene: TRBD2
v_gene: TRBV2
j_gene: TRBJ2-7
CDR3nt: TGTGCCAGCAGTGAGGTAGCGGGGAGGGAGCAGTACTTC
CDR3aa: CASSEVAGREQYF

abundance: -
d_gene: -
v_gene: TRBV6-4
j_gene: TRBJ2-5
CDR3nt: TGTGCCAGCAGCCGACGGTACCAAGAGACCCAGTACTTC
CDR3aa: CASSRRYQETQYF

abundance: -
d_gene: TRBD2
v_gene: TRBV7-2
j_gene: TRBJ2-7
CDR3nt: TGTGCCAGCAGCTTAGTAAGAGTCCTAGCGGGGGGCCCCTACGAGCAGTACTTC
CDR3aa: CASSLVRVLAGGPYEQYF

abundance: once
d_gene: -
v_gene: TRBV10-1
j_gene: TRBJ2-7
CDR3nt: TGCGCCAGCAGTGCCCGCTTTGGAAAGAATCCCTACGAGCAGTACTTC
CDR3aa: CASSARFGKNPYEQYF

abundance: once
d_gene: -
v_gene: TRBV6-6
j_gene: TRBJ2-1
CDR3nt: TGTGCCAGCAGTTACGACAACTTCGACAATGAGCAGTTCTTC
CDR3aa: CASSYDNFDNEQFF

abundance: -
d_gene: -
v_gene: TRBV5-4
j_gene: TRBJ2-7
CDR3nt: TGTGCCAGCAGCTTGTCGGGCCGATCCTACGAGCAGTACTTC
CDR3aa: CASSLSGRSYEQYF

abundance: -
d_gene: TRBD1
v_gene: TRBV2
j_gene: TRBJ1-5
CDR3nt: TGTGCCAGCAGTGCCTACAGGGGACAGAATAGCAATCAGCCCCAGCATTTT
CDR3aa: CASSAYRGQNSNQPQHF

abundance: -
d_gene: TRBD1
v_gene: TRBV14
j_gene: TRBJ1-6
CDR3nt: TGTGCCAGCAGCCAAGCCGGGAGGACAGGGTTAGTTTCACCCCTCCACTTT
CDR3aa: CASSQAGRTGLVSPLHF

abundance: -
d_gene: -
v_gene: TRBV9
j_gene: TRBJ2-6
CDR3nt: TGTGCCAGCAGCGATTCAGGGGCTGGGGCCAACGTCCTGACTTTC
CDR3aa: CASSDSGAGANVLTF

abundance: -
d_gene: -
v_gene: TRBV5-6
j_gene: TRBJ2-3
CDR3nt: TGTGCCAGCAGCTTGGCCAATTGGCGTACTTGGTCAGATACGCAGTATTTT
CDR3aa: CASSLANWRTWSDTQYF

abundance: -
d_gene: -
v_gene: TRBV7-2
j_gene: TRBJ2-1
CDR3nt: TGTGCCAGCAGCCGGGAATTTTCGATATACAATGAGCAGTTCTTC
CDR3aa: CASSREFSIYNEQFF

abundance: -
d_gene: TRBD1
v_gene: TRBV5-5
j_gene: TRBJ2-7
CDR3nt: TGTGCCAGCAGCGATCCGGGACAGGGGGCCTACGAGCAGTACTTC
CDR3aa: CASSDPGQGAYEQYF

abundance: -
d_gene: -
v_gene: TRBV28
j_gene: TRBJ1-4
CDR3nt: TGTGCCAGCAGTTCTTTGAGGGCAACTAATGAAAAACTGTTTTTT
CDR3aa: CASSSLRATNEKLFF

abundance: -
d_gene: -
v_gene: TRBV10-3
j_gene: TRBJ2-3
CDR3nt: TGTGCCATCAGTGGTCGAGGGCAATTTAGCACAGATACGCAGTATTTT
CDR3aa: CAISGRGQFSTDTQYF

abundance: -
d_gene: -
v_gene: TRBV14
j_gene: TRBJ1-2
CDR3nt: TGTGCCAGCAGCCAAGATAGATACAGGGATTACACCTTC
CDR3aa: CASSQDRYRDYTF

abundance: once
d_gene: TRBD2
v_gene: TRBV2
j_gene: TRBJ2-3
CDR3nt: TGTGCCAGCAGTGAGGGGGGACTAATGAACACAGATACGCAGTATTTT
CDR3aa: CASSEGGLMNTDTQYF

abundance: -
d_gene: -
v_gene: TRBV7-8
j_gene: TRBJ2-1
CDR3nt: TGTGCCAGCAGCAAACTACTAGACACGCAGGATGAGCAGTTCTTC
CDR3aa: CASSKLLDTQDEQFF

abundance: -
d_gene: TRBD1
v_gene: TRBV7-9
j_gene: TRBJ2-5
CDR3nt: TGTGCCAGCAGCCGGGACAGCCAACAAGAGACCCAGTACTTC
CDR3aa: CASSRDSQQETQYF

abundance: -
d_gene: -
v_gene: TRBV7-6
j_gene: TRBJ2-2
CDR3nt: TGTGCCAGCAGCTTAGACGTTTCGGGGGACACCGGGGAGCTGTTTTTT
CDR3aa: CASSLDVSGDTGELFF

abundance: -
d_gene: -
v_gene: TRBV5-5
j_gene: TRBJ2-3
CDR3nt: TGTGCCAGCAGCTTATGGGCAGGGGAAGATACGCAGTATTTT
CDR3aa: CASSLWAGEDTQYF

abundance: -
d_gene: -
v_gene: TRBV27
j_gene: TRBJ1-2
CDR3nt: TGTGCCAGCAGTCCAGGGACGGGGTATCTCCATGGCTACACCTTC
CDR3aa: CASSPGTGYLHGYTF

abundance: -
d_gene: -
v_gene: TRBV7-6
j_gene: TRBJ2-7
CDR3nt: TGTGCCAGCAGCTTAGGGGCGGTAGGGTACGAGCAGTACTTC
CDR3aa: CASSLGAVGYEQYF

abundance: -
d_gene: -
v_gene: TRBV4-1
j_gene: TRBJ1-5
CDR3nt: TGCGCCAGCAGCCAAGATATAAGGGGCGGGCAGCCCCAGCATTTT
CDR3aa: CASSQDIRGGQPQHF

abundance: -
d_gene: -
v_gene: TRBV5-6
j_gene: TRBJ2-7
CDR3nt: TGTGCCAGCAGCTTGGGCAGGGTTTACGAGCAGTACTTC
CDR3aa: CASSLGRVYEQYF

abundance: -
d_gene: -
v_gene: TRBV4-1
j_gene: TRBJ2-7
CDR3nt: TGCGCCAGCAGCCGAGTCAGAGCCTACGAGCAGTACTTC
CDR3aa: CASSRVRAYEQYF

abundance: -
d_gene: -
v_gene: TRBV5-1
j_gene: TRBJ1-1
CDR3nt: TGCGCCAGCAGCCCCCTTCCCGTGAAGGGTGACACTGAAGCTTTCTTT
CDR3aa: CASSPLPVKGDTEAFF

abundance: -
d_gene: TRBD1
v_gene: TRBV9
j_gene: TRBJ2-2
CDR3nt: TGTGCCAGCAGCGAACAGGGGTGGGACACCGGGGAGCTGTTTTTT
CDR3aa: CASSEQGWDTGELFF

abundance: -
d_gene: -
v_gene: TRBV29-1
j_gene: TRBJ1-3
CDR3nt: TGCAGCGTTGAAGAATCAGGGTTCTCAGGAAACACCATATATTTT
CDR3aa: CSVEESGFSGNTIYF

abundance: -
d_gene: TRBD1
v_gene: TRBV5-8
j_gene: TRBJ2-7
CDR3nt: TGTGCCAGCAGCTTGTGGACAGGGCACTCCTACGAGCAGTACTTC
CDR3aa: CASSLWTGHSYEQYF

abundance: -
d_gene: -
v_gene: TRBV6-1
j_gene: TRBJ2-7
CDR3nt: TGTGCCAGCAGACAGGAGTCCCCCTACGAGCAGTACTTC
CDR3aa: CASRQESPYEQYF

abundance: -
d_gene: -
v_gene: TRBV4-1
j_gene: TRBJ1-6
CDR3nt: TGCGCCAGCAGCCAACTGCTCGCAGGGCGTAATTCACCCCTCCACTTT
CDR3aa: CASSQLLAGRNSPLHF